A selection of T cell receptor beta chains follows, all from one sample in a study of T-cell memory formation after mild COVID-19. TCRdb reprocessed the 5' RACE reads with MiXCR, giving one entry per CDR3 protein. The data show around 300,000 distinct CDR3 sequences, over 15% seen once. The specimen sequenced was PBMCs or a T cell subset sorted from them (not recorded which). The receptor source for this set is a man between 18 and 35 years old who had mild COVID-19 (a few samples of this study predate the infection). Cell type and time point are not known. CDR3s include the opening cysteine and the closing phenylalanine or tryptophan. Fields, in order: clone size, J gene, V gene, D gene, CDR3 DNA, CDR3 protein. D genes are given only for firm matches. Some rows have no size entry. The others give once, few or many, or a class for an expanded clone.

clone_size: few; j_call: TRBJ1-2; v_call: TRBV4-2; d_call: TRBD1; cdr3_nt: TGTGCCAGCAGCCAAGATCCACCGATGGGACAGGGAATAGGCTACACCTTC; cdr3_aa: CASSQDPPMGQGIGYTF
clone_size: NA; j_call: TRBJ2-3; v_call: TRBV5-6; d_call: NA; cdr3_nt: TGTGCCAGCACCCTCCGCCCTAGCACAGATACGCAGTATTTT; cdr3_aa: CASTLRPSTDTQYF
clone_size: many; j_call: TRBJ1-2; v_call: TRBV20-1; d_call: NA; cdr3_nt: TGCAGTGCTCCCGACGCGGGAATCGGCTACACCTTC; cdr3_aa: CSAPDAGIGYTF
clone_size: few; j_call: TRBJ1-1; v_call: TRBV6-1; d_call: TRBD1; cdr3_nt: TGTGCCAGCAGGGGAAACCGGACAGGGCGTTTGAACACTGAAGCTTTCTTT; cdr3_aa: CASRGNRTGRLNTEAFF
clone_size: NA; j_call: TRBJ2-3; v_call: TRBV5-1; d_call: NA; cdr3_nt: TGCGCCAGCAGCCTTAGACCCTGGAGCACAGATACGCAGTATTTT; cdr3_aa: CASSLRPWSTDTQYF
clone_size: NA; j_call: TRBJ1-4; v_call: TRBV7-9; d_call: NA; cdr3_nt: TGTGCCAGCAGCTTTGGGTTTAAGGGAAAACTGTTTTTT; cdr3_aa: CASSFGFKGKLFF
clone_size: few; j_call: TRBJ2-2; v_call: TRBV5-4; d_call: TRBD1; cdr3_nt: TGTGCCAGCAGCTGGGACAGGGTAACCGGGGAGCTGTTTTTT; cdr3_aa: CASSWDRVTGELFF
clone_size: few; j_call: TRBJ1-1; v_call: TRBV6-6; d_call: NA; cdr3_nt: TGTGCCAGCAGCAAGGGGACGGCTAACACTGAAGCTTTCTTT; cdr3_aa: CASSKGTANTEAFF
clone_size: NA; j_call: TRBJ2-4; v_call: TRBV5-8; d_call: NA; cdr3_nt: TGTGCCAGCAGCTTGCTCAGATCCAAAAACATTCAGTACTTC; cdr3_aa: CASSLLRSKNIQYF
clone_size: NA; j_call: TRBJ1-2; v_call: TRBV20-1; d_call: NA; cdr3_nt: TGCAGTGCTAGAGATCTCGGGGCATCTGGGGGCTACACCTTC; cdr3_aa: CSARDLGASGGYTF
clone_size: many; j_call: TRBJ2-3; v_call: TRBV4-3; d_call: TRBD2; cdr3_nt: TGCGCCAGCAGCCACCTTAGCGGGGGGCGCACAGATACGCAGTATTTT; cdr3_aa: CASSHLSGGRTDTQYF
clone_size: many; j_call: TRBJ2-2; v_call: TRBV4-2; d_call: TRBD2; cdr3_nt: TGTGCCAGCAGCCAAGATCCGGGGGGGGCCACCGGGGAGCTGTTTTTT; cdr3_aa: CASSQDPGGATGELFF
clone_size: NA; j_call: TRBJ2-7; v_call: TRBV5-1; d_call: NA; cdr3_nt: TGCGCCAGCAGCGCGTCCTCGGGACACGTCCACGAGCAGTACTTC; cdr3_aa: CASSASSGHVHEQYF
clone_size: few; j_call: TRBJ2-5; v_call: TRBV7-2; d_call: NA; cdr3_nt: TGTGCCAGCAGCCAACGGGGGACAGAAGAGACCCAGTACTTC; cdr3_aa: CASSQRGTEETQYF
clone_size: many; j_call: TRBJ2-1; v_call: TRBV5-5; d_call: TRBD2; cdr3_nt: TGTGCCAGCAGCCCACTAGCGGGGGGATCCTACAATGAGCAGTTCTTC; cdr3_aa: CASSPLAGGSYNEQFF
clone_size: many; j_call: TRBJ1-3; v_call: TRBV12-3/TRBV12-4; d_call: NA; cdr3_nt: TGTGCCAGCACTCCGACAAGTTTGGGGAACACCATATATTTT; cdr3_aa: CASTPTSLGNTIYF
clone_size: NA; j_call: TRBJ1-2; v_call: TRBV12-3/TRBV12-4; d_call: TRBD1; cdr3_nt: TGTGCCAGCACCCTGGACAGGGGGTCGGTCACCTTC; cdr3_aa: CASTLDRGSVTF
clone_size: many; j_call: TRBJ2-7; v_call: TRBV6-5; d_call: NA; cdr3_nt: TGTGCCAGCAGTTACTCGTTCGCAGGCATCTACGAGCAGTACTTC; cdr3_aa: CASSYSFAGIYEQYF
clone_size: NA; j_call: TRBJ1-2; v_call: TRBV4-3; d_call: TRBD1; cdr3_nt: TGCGCCAGCAGCCAAGAACCCCCCCTCGGGACAGGGGACTATGGCTACACCTTC; cdr3_aa: CASSQEPPLGTGDYGYTF
clone_size: few; j_call: TRBJ1-1; v_call: TRBV7-6; d_call: NA; cdr3_nt: TGTGCCAGCAGCAAACCCGACGGCTACACTGAAGCTTTCTTT; cdr3_aa: CASSKPDGYTEAFF
clone_size: few; j_call: TRBJ1-1; v_call: TRBV5-1; d_call: TRBD1; cdr3_nt: TGCGCCAGCAGCTTGGTTCAGGGGGACACTGAAGCTTTCTTT; cdr3_aa: CASSLVQGDTEAFF